There are many counts of the clone carrying this T cell receptor beta chain. This CDR3 contains 16 residues. The germline V gene encodes CDR1 DFQATT and CDR2 SNEGSKA (reference sequence). V was clipped by 0 bases and J by 6 bases; unmatched bases: 7. TCRdb reprocessed the 5' RACE reads with MiXCR, giving one entry per CDR3 protein. The sample consists of nearly 100,000 distinct CDR3 sequences, under 20% of them appearing once. The source of the sample is a study of T cells of healthy individuals. This TCR derives from a human donor in good health. V and J are TRBV20-1 and TRBJ2-2; 10 nucleotides line up with TRBD1. The CDR3 sequence: CSARDTGTGDAGELFF. The CDR3, as DNA: TGCAGTGCTAGAGATACCGGGACAGGGGATGCCGGGGAGCTGTTTTTT.